This record covers a single TCR beta chain. The antigen is undetermined. This CDR3 spans 12 amino acids. Germline-derived CDR1 and CDR2 are MNHNY and SVGAGI (reference sequence). V dropped 7 bases and J dropped 4 bases, with 11 bases sitting between them. The record originates from a study of Graves' ophthalmopathy and Graves' hyperthyroidism. RNA transcripts provided the template for amplifying TCR beta CDR3 regions. RT-PCR with HTBI primers came first, then second-round multiplex PCR. TCRdb processed the multiplex PCR reads anew with MiXCR; each CDR3 protein has one entry. In the table there are over 650,000 distinct CDR3 sequences, roughly 41% of which are singletons. Points from the study as a whole: Thyroid clonotypes that were expanded above 0.001 frequency mostly also appeared in blood.

Other autoimmune disease, uncontrolled infection, pregnancy and lactation led to exclusion. Symptoms, serum thyroxine and TRAb, thyroid ultrasound, and orbital computed tomography formed the diagnostic basis. The receptor's source is an adult man with Graves' ophthalmopathy. The sample taken for sequencing was peripheral blood. The rearrangement links TRBV6-6 to TRBJ2-7; maybe TRBD2 (5 bases). The CDR3: CASKAGNYEQYF. The CDR3 bases are TGTGCCAGCAAGGCCGGGAATTACGAGCAGTACTTC.